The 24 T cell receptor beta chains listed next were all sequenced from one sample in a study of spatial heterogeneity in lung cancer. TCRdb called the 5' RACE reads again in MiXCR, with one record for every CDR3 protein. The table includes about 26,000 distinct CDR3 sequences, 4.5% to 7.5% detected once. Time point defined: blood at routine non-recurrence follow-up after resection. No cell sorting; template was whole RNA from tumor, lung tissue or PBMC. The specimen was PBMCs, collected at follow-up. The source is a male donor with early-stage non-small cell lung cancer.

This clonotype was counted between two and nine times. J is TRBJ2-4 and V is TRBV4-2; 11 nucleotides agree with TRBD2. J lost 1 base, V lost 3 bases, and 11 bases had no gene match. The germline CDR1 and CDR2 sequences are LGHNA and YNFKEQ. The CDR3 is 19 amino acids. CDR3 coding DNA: TGTGCCAGCAGCCAGCGGCCTAGCGGGGGGTCCCGGGCCAAAAACATTCAGTACTTC. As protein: CASSQRPSGGSRAKNIQYF.

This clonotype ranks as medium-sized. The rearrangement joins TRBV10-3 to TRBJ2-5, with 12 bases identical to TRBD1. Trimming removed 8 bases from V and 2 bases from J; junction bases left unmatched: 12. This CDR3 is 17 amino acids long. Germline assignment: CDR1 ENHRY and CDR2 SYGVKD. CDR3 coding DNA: TGTGCCATCGGGACAGGGGGCCCCTCTTACCAACAAGAGACCCAGTACTTC. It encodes CAIGTGGPSYQQETQYF.

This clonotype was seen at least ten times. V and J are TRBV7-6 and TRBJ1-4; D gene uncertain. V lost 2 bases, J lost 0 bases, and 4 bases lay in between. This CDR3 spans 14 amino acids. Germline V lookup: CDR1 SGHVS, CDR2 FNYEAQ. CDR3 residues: CASSLRATNEKLFF. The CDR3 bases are TGTGCCAGCAGCTTAAGAGCAACTAATGAAAAACTGTTTTTT.

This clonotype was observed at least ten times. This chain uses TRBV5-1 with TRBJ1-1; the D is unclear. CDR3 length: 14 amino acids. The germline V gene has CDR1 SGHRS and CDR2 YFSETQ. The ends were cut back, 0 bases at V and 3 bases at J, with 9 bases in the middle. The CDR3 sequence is CASSLAMGYTEAFF. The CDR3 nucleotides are TGCGCCAGCAGCTTGGCGATGGGCTACACTGAAGCTTTCTTT.

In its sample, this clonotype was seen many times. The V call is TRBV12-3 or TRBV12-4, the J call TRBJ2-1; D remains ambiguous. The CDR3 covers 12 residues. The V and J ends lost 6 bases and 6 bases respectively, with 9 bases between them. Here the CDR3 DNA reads TGTGCCAGCAGCCCCGTGAGCAATGAGCAGTTCTTC. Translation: CASSPVSNEQFF.

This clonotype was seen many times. CDR3 sequence reads: CASSDVQEYQETQYF. The CDR3 region has the DNA TGTGCCAGCAGTGACGTACAGGAGTACCAAGAGACCCAGTACTTC. The genes are TRBV6-2 or TRBV6-3 and TRBJ2-5, with a possible D match to TRBD1 (5 bases). The CDR3 has 15 residues. Germline CDR1 reads MNHEY; CDR2 reads SVGEGT. Trimming removed 5 bases from V and 0 bases from J, with 13 bases in between.

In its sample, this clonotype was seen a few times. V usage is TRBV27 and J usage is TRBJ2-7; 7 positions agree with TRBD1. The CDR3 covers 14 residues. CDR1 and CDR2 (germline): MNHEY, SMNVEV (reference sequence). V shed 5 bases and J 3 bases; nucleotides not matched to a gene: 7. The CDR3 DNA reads TGTGCCAGCAGTCTGGGGACAGCCGACTACGAGCAGTACTTC. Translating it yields CASSLGTADYEQYF.

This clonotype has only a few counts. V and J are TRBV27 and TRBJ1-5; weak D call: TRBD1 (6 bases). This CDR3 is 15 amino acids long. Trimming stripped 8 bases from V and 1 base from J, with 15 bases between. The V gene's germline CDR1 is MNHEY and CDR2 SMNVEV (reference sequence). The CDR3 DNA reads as TGTGCCAGCGGCCGTGGGGGCGTAAGCAATCAGCCCCAGCATTTT. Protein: CASGRGGVSNQPQHF.

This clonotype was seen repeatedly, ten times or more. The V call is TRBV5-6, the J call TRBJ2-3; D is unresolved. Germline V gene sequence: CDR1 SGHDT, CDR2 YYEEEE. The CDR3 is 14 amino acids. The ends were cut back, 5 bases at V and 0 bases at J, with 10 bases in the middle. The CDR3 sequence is CASRVRKSTDTQYF. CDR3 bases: TGTGCCAGCAGAGTCAGGAAAAGCACAGATACGCAGTATTTT.

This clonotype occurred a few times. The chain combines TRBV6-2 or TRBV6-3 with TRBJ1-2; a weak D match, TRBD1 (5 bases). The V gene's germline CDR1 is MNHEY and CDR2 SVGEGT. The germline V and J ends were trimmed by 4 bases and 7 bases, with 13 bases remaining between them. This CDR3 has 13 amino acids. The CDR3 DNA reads TGTGCCAGCAGTTTAAACGAAGGGGTTGGCTACACCTTC. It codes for CASSLNEGVGYTF.

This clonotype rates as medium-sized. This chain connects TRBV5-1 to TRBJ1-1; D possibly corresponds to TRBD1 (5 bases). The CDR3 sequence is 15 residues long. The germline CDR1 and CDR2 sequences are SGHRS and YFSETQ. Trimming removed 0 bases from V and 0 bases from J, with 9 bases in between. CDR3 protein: CASSLERRVNTEAFF. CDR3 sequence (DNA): TGCGCCAGCAGCTTGGAACGCAGGGTGAACACTGAAGCTTTCTTT.

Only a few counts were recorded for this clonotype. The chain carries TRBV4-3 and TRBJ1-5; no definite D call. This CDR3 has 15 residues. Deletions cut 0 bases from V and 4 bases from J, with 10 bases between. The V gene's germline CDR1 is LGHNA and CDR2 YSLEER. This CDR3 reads CASSQDFAWNQPQHF. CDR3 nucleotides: TGCGCCAGCAGCCAAGATTTTGCTTGGAATCAGCCCCAGCATTTT.

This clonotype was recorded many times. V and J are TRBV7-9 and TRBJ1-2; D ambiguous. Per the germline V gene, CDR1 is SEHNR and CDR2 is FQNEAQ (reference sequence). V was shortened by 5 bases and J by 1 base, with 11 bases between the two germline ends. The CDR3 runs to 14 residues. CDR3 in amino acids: CASSPPGSNYGYTF. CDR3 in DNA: TGTGCCAGCAGCCCACCGGGCAGTAACTATGGCTACACCTTC.

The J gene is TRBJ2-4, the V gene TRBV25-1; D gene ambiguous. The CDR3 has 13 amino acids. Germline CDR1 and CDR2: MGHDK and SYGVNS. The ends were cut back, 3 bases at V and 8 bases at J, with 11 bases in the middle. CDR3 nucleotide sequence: TGTGCCAGCAGTGATAGGCCGGCGGACATTCAGTACTTC. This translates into CASSDRPADIQYF.

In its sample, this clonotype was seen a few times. The CDR3 reads CASSSGTSGGARQFF. In DNA form, the CDR3 reads TGCGCCAGCAGCTCCGGGACTAGCGGGGGGGCCAGACAGTTCTTC. The rearrangement joins TRBV5-1 to TRBJ2-1, with 16 bases fitting TRBD2. The CDR3 runs 15 residues. V shed 3 bases and J 13 bases; nucleotides not matched to a gene: 7. CDR1 is SGHRS, CDR2 YFSETQ, per germline.

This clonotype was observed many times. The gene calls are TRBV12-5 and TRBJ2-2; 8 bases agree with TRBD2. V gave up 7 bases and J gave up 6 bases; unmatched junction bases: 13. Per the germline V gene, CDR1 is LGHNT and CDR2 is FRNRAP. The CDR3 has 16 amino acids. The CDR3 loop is CASAARTSGKAGELFF. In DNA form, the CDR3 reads TGTGCTAGTGCCGCCCGTACTAGCGGAAAGGCCGGGGAGCTGTTTTTT.

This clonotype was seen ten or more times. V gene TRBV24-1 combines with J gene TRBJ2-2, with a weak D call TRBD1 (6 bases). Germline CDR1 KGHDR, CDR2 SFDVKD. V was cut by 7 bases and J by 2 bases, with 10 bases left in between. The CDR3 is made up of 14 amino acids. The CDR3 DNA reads TGTGCCACCAGGAAACAGGGCAACACCGGGGAGCTGTTTTTT. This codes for CATRKQGNTGELFF.

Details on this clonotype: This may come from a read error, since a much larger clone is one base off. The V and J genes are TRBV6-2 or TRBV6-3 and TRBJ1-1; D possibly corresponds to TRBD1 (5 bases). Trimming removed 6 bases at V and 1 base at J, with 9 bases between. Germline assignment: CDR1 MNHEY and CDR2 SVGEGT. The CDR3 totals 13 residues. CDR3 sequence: CASRTEPNTEAFF. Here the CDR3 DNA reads TGTGCCAGCAGGACAGAGCCGAACACTGAAGCTTTCTTT.

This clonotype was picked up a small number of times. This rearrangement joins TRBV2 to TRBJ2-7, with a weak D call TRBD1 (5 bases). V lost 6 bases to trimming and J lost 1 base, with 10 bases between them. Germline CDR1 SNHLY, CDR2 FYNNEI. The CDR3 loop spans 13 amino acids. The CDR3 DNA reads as TGTGCCAGCAGCGCGACAGATTCCTACGAGCAGTACGTC. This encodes CASSATDSYEQYV.

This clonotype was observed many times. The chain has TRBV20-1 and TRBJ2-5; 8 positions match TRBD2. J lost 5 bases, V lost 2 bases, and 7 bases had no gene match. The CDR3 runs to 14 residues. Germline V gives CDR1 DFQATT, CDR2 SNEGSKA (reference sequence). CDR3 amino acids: CSARPGTRSETQYF. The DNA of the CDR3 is TGCAGTGCTAGACCCGGGACTAGATCCGAGACCCAGTACTTC.

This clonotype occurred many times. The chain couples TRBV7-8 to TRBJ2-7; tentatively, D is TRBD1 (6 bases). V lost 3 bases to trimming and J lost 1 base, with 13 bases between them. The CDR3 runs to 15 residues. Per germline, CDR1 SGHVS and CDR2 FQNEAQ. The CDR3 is CASSFRAGDSYEQYF. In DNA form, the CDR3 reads TGTGCCAGCAGCTTTCGGGCAGGGGATTCCTACGAGCAGTACTTC.

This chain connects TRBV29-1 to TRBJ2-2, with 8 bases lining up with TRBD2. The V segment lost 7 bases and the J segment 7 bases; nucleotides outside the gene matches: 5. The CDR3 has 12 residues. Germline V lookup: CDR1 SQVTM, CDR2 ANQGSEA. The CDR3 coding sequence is TGCAGCGCGACGGGGGGGCACGGGGAGCTGTTTTTT. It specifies CSATGGHGELFF.

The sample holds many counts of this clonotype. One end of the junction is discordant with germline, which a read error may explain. CDR3 nucleotides: TGCAGCGCTATCGGGGACTCCCCTTGGGGCAATGAGCAGTTCTTC. Amino acids: CSAIGDSPWGNEQFF. This rearrangement joins TRBV20-1 to TRBJ2-1; D may be TRBD2 (6 bases). The germline V gene encodes CDR1 DFQATT and CDR2 SNEGSKA (reference sequence). The CDR3 totals 15 residues.

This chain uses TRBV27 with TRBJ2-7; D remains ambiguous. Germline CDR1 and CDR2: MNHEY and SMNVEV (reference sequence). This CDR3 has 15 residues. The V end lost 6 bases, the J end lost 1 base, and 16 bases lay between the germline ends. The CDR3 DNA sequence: TGTGCCAGCAGGTTTAATGACCGACTTTCCTACGAGCAGTACTTC. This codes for CASRFNDRLSYEQYF.